This T cell receptor (beta chain) was recovered during a study of PD-L1 blockade in urothelial cancer (dated by TCRdb to the late 2010s). With regard to the full study: Every patient began therapy at some point between 2014 and 2015 and was given atezolizumab 1,200 mg intravenously every 3 weeks. About 90% of the roughly 30 patients were males with bladder-origin urothelial cancer, and about 65% of the roughly 30 reported a prior smoking history. An ECOG performance status of 0 or 1 was recorded for the patients, and 0 to 3 prior chemotherapy regimens had been received by the patients. Blood samples were analyzed at two time points: 3 weeks after treatment start (second dose) and 6 weeks after treatment start. Blood samples yielded a median of 141,255 T cells and around 80,000 unique TCRs, with median clonality roughly 0.085. The study was an exploratory multi-omic analysis of somatic, immune and clinical correlates of response to PD-L1 blockade with atezolizumab in urothelial cancer. Pretreatment tumor samples, along with matched peripheral blood serially collected before and after atezolizumab treatment, were subjected to TCR sequencing. Durable clinical benefit was defined as a progression-free survival longer than 6 months, and TCR features were additionally tested against progression-free survival and overall survival. In the same patients, pretreatment tumors underwent whole exome sequencing and RNA sequencing in addition to TCR sequencing. About 10 patients achieved durable clinical benefit and approximately 19 did not. Pretreatment blood TCR-seq was available for twenty-nine patients, at least one posttreatment blood collection was obtained for some 24 patients, and tumor TCR-seq was available for some 24 patients. Study-level results and caveats: A pretreatment peripheral blood TCR clonality below the median was linked to improved progression-free and overall survival. At 3 weeks after the start of treatment, tumor-associated TCR clones in peripheral blood had expanded more in patients with durable benefit (n ≈ 24, p = 0.022). Because the sample size was small (n of about 30) and many exploratory analyses were performed, the results are intended to be hypothesis-generating.

The time point label corresponds to: peripheral blood 6 weeks after treatment start. A total of 25 to 30 patients with locally advanced or metastatic urothelial carcinoma, treated at Memorial Sloan Kettering on a trial protocol, made up the cohort. Peripheral blood mononuclear cells were collected from each patient pretreatment and during treatment, giving between 1 and 8 total time points per patient. The Qiagen DNeasy Blood extraction kit was used to purify genomic DNA from total PBMCs and tumor samples. PBMCs were collected pretreatment and during treatment, and were isolated and stored as previously described. Each PCR received spiked-in synthetic TCR analog templates so that absolute template abundance could be estimated from read counts. Using the immunoSEQ assay, TCRbeta CDR3 regions were amplified from genomic DNA with bias-controlled V and J gene primers. Sequencing of rearranged TCRbeta segments was performed at approximately 20X coverage. For the original study's pipeline: Clustering was used to correct sequencing errors, and CDR3s were annotated against IMGT so that V, D and J genes could be assigned. Downstream analyses used only productive TCRbeta rearrangements and left out out-of-frame or stop-codon sequences. To compute clonality, Shannon entropy was normalized by the log of the number of unique productive sequences and then subtracted from one. Fisher's exact test with Benjamini-Hochberg correction, at a threshold of adjusted p below 0.01, was used to find clones that differed between time points or between blood and tumor. TCRdb mirrors the immuneACCESS table, restricted to in-frame sequences. Some clones are absent from its copies; in checked studies, under half trace to an unresolved V gene, and the reason for the others is unknown. The DNA gave D and trimming, while V, J and clone size come from that table. This sample has some 120,000 clones in its table, and around 93% of those were observed once. The ten largest clones add up to less than 5% of the sample.

V drops 4 bases and J drops 4 bases, leaving 14 bases in between. According to the germline V gene, CDR1 reads SGHRS and CDR2 reads YFSETQ. The CDR3 has 14 amino acids, counting the end cysteine and phenylalanine. The kept DNA is CDR3 alone, 42 bases in frame from the first base. This clone occurred once. Its antigen is unknown. One base away there is no much larger clone; base qualities are not given. This clonotype was obtained from a man aged 55 to 69 with urothelial cancer. The input for sequencing was PBMCs, taken around atezolizumab (anti-PD-L1) treatment. This chain joins TRBV5-1 to TRBJ1-1; the D region possibly corresponds to TRBD1 (6 bases align). CDR3 protein: CASSQGTGSTEAFF. The nucleotide sequence reads as follows: TGCGCCAGCAGCCAAGGCACAGGGAGCACTGAAGCTTTCTTT.